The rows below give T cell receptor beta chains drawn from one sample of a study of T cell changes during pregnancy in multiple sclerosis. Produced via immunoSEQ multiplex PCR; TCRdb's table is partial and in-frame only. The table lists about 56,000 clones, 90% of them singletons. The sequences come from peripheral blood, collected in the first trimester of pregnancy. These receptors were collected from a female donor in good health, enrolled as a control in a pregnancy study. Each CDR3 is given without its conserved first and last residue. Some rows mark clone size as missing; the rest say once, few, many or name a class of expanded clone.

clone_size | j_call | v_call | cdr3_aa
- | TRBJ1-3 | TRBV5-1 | ASSDQGRGARGNTIY
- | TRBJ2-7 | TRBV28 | ASRGQVYEQY
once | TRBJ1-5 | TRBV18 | ASSPDRGGQPQH
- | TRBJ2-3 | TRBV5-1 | ASSGGLAGVADTQY
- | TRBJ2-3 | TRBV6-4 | ASSATSGSLDTQY
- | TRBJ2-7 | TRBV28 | ASSSLAEDSYEQY
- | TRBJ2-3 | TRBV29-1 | SVLLNLRQGTTTDTQY
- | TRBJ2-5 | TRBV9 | ASSVGIAFSETQY
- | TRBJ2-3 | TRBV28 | ASRGGTSGLTDTQY
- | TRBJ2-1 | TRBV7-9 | ASSSGPGGKYNEQF
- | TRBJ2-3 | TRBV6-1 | ASSVFAGGELGTDTQY
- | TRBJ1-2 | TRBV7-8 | ASRPGGEVLYT
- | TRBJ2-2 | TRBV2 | ATTPDRGNTGELF
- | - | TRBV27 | ASTGSSGAYEQY
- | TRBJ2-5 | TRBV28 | ASSLDSGSTYQETQY
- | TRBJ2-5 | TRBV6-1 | ASSEVRRRTQY
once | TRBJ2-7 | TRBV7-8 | ASSPDRATYEQY
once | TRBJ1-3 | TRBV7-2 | ASSLERAISGNTIY
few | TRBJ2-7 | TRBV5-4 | ASSAGEGGYEQY
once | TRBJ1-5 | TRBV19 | ASGQGRSQPQH
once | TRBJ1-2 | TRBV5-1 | ASSWDKPSYGYT
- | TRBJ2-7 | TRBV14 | ASSPLPGQGPSEQY
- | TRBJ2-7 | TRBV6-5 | ASSSDKYEQY
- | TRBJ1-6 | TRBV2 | ASNPDRGGSPLH
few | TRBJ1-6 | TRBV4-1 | ASSQVRSDSPLH
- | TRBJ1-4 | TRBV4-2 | ASSQDATGGEEVREKLF
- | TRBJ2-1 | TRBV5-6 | ASSPPGPGVNEQF
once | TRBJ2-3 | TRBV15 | ATRRSGRTTDTQY
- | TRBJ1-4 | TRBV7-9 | ASSLQGQLF
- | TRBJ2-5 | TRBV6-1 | ASSEDGTRQETQY
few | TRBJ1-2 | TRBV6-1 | ASSEDPDWAGYGYT
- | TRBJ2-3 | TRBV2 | ASSGGRLAGHTQY
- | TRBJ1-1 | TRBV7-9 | ASSKWTGPNTEAF
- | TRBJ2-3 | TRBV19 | ASSITSGRASSTDTQY
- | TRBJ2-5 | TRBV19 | ASSIGGETQY
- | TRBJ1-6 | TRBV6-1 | ASSEIWGTENSPLH
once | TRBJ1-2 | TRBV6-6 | ASSYSHGVRGYGYT
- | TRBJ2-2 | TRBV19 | ASTLLAGGPGELF
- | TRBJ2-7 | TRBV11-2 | ASSLRRGSSYEQY
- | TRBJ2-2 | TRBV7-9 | ASRPSGGLNTGELF
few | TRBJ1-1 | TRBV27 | ASSLSGFHTEAF
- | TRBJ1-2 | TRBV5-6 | ASSRLFDKDYT
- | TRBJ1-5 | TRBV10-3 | AISEGGPNQPQH
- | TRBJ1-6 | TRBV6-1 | ASRQESSYNSPLH
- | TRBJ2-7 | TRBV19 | ASSMGLVSYEQY
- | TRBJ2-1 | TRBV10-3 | AISKLGGDNEQF
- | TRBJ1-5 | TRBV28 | ASSWGLLSELAPQH
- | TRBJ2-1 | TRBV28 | ASSHPGDEQF
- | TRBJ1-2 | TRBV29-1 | SVVDRPIYGYT
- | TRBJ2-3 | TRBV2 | ASSQSTRPSTDTQY
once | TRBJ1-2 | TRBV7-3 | ASSGGQDRYGYT
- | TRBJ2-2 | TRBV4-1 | ASSQPDTGELF
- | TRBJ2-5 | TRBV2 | ASGEQGQETQY
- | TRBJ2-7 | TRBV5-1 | ASSWTGNYEQY
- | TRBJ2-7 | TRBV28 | ASTPASGSNEQY
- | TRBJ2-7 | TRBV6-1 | ATIGQSSSYEQY
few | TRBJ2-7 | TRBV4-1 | ASSLGGEQY